These 9 T cell receptor beta chains originate from one sample sequenced in a study of T cells in Graves' hyperthyroidism and ophthalmopathy. Amplified regions were TCR beta CDR3 sequences from RNA transcripts. The HTBI primer set drove a first-round RT-PCR of the TCR CDR3. TCRdb recomputed calls from the multiplex PCR reads with MiXCR, one row per CDR3 protein. This table has about 520,000 distinct CDR3 sequences, roughly 25% appearing once. Sequences were obtained from blood. The receptors derive from a woman aged 25 to 45 with Graves' ophthalmopathy.

The chain links TRBV6-1 to TRBJ1-2; 12 bases are shared with TRBD1. The CDR3 loop spans 15 amino acids. V was pared by 7 bases and J by 7 bases, with 10 bases of the junction left unmatched. Looked up from germline, CDR1 is MNHNS and CDR2 is SASEGT. CDR3 nucleotide sequence: TGTGCCAGCAATGCAACCGGGACAGGGGGCCGTGGCTACACCTTC. Amino acid sequence: CASNATGTGGRGYTF.

The J gene is TRBJ2-5, the V gene TRBV29-1; weak D call: TRBD1 (6 bases). Trimming left V 7 bases short and J 2 bases short, with 14 bases between. Germline CDR1 reads SQVTM; CDR2 reads ANQGSEA. This CDR3 is built from 13 residues. The CDR3 spells CSARNRVQETQYF. The CDR3 DNA follows: TGCAGCGCCCGGAACAGGGTACAAGAGACCCAGTACTTC.

This clonotype was seen only a few times. The chain combines TRBV14 with TRBJ1-3; tentative D call: TRBD1 (5 bases). Germline V gene data show CDR1 as SGHDN and CDR2 as FVKESK. With 1 base removed from V and 0 bases from J, the gap between germline ends came to 10 bases. The CDR3 is 16 amino acids. This CDR3 reads CASSQGRTFSGNTIYF. In DNA form, the CDR3 reads TGTGCCAGCAGCCAAGGGCGGACATTCTCTGGAAACACCATATATTTT.

This clonotype appeared many times. The CDR3 DNA is TGTGCCAGCAGCTTAGATGTTGGTCTGGGGGCTACCGGGGAGCTGTTTTTT. It is translated as CASSLDVGLGATGELFF. The chain is built from TRBV11-2 and TRBJ2-2, with D perhaps TRBD1 (6 bases). Trimming took off 0 bases at V and 5 bases at J, with 16 bases between the two ends. CDR3 length: 17 residues. Germline V gene data show CDR1 as SGHAT and CDR2 as FQNNGV.

The chain carries TRBV12-5 and TRBJ2-2; 10 bases are a match to TRBD1. The CDR3 runs 19 residues. V trimming: 2 bases; J trimming: 8 bases; junction bases outside the gene matches: 17. Per the germline V gene, CDR1 is LGHNT and CDR2 is FRNRAP. CDR3 nucleotides: TGTGCTAGTGGTTTGAGACAGGGGGCGAGGTTAAAGGGAGAAGGGGAGCTGTTTTTT. This sequence encodes CASGLRQGARLKGEGELFF.

This clonotype has at least ten counts. Here the CDR3 DNA reads TGTGCCAGCAGCTTAGGGGGTACATCCTACGAGCAGTACTTC. It is translated as CASSLGGTSYEQYF. The chain uses TRBV7-2 and TRBJ2-7; D not certain. The germline V and J ends were trimmed by 1 base and 1 base, with 8 bases remaining between them. CDR3 length equals 14 residues. Germline V gene sequence: CDR1 SGHTA, CDR2 FQGNSA.

In its sample, this clonotype was seen many times. V usage is TRBV6-1 and J usage is TRBJ2-7, with 12 positions matching TRBD2. The length of the CDR3 is 15 residues. Germline V CDR1 and CDR2: MNHNS, SASEGT. The V gene end was trimmed by 7 bases and the J gene end by 5 bases; junction bases not matched to a gene: 9. CDR3 bases: TGTGCCAGCATCGGAACTAGCGGGGGGCAGCACGAGCAGTACTTC. Translation: CASIGTSGGQHEQYF.

The rearrangement links TRBV12-3 or TRBV12-4 to TRBJ1-2; perhaps TRBD1 as D (6 bases). The CDR3 consists of 13 residues. Trimming stripped 6 bases from V and 8 bases from J, with 16 bases between. Here the CDR3 reads CASSRQVAPGYTF. DNA for the CDR3: TGTGCCAGCAGCCGACAGGTCGCGCCGGGCTACACCTTC.

V and J are TRBV28 and TRBJ2-7; 8 bases map to TRBD1. Germline trimming cut 4 bases from V and 3 bases from J; bases unmatched to any gene: 14. Germline assignment: CDR1 MDHEN and CDR2 SYDVKM. This CDR3 has 17 amino acids. The CDR3: CASSCFPDRERIYEQYF. Here the CDR3 DNA reads TGTGCCAGCAGTTGCTTCCCGGACAGGGAGCGGATCTACGAGCAGTACTTC. Supplemented by reference TRBV28 and TRBJ2-7, the full variable domain reads DVKVTQSSRYLVKRTGEKVFLECVQDMDHENMFWYRQDPGLGLRLIYFSYDVKMKEKGDIPEGYSVSREKKERFSLILESASTNQTSMYLCASSCFPDRERIYEQYFGPGTRLTVT.